Listed here are 23 T cell receptor beta chains from one sample, sequenced in a study of blood T cell repertoires in COVID-19. Data came from immunoSEQ multiplex PCR; TCRdb stores just in-frame clones and leaves some out. Of about 33,000 clones listed, just over 85% are singletons. Sequenced: peripheral blood. These receptor sequences come from a human donor in a cohort sampled during active COVID-19.

This clone was seen a single time. The J gene is TRBJ2-3, the V gene TRBV19; TRBD1 matches 9 bases. In germline, CDR1 is LNHDA, CDR2 SQIVND (reference sequence). The CDR3 runs to 14 residues. The junction had 7 bases not matched to a gene; V was cut back by 10 bases and J by 2 bases. CDR3 region: CATHTGGSTDTQYF. CDR3 sequence (DNA): TGTGCCACTCACACAGGGGGCTCCACAGATACGCAGTATTTT. The whole variable domain, filled in from reference TRBV19 and TRBJ2-3, reads DGGITQSPKYLFRKEGQNVTLSCEQNLNHDAMYWYRQDPGQGLRLIYYSQIVNDFQKGDIAEGYSVSREKKESFPLTVTSAQKNPTAFYLCATHTGGSTDTQYFGPGTRLTVL.

The chain links TRBV11-2 to TRBJ2-7; perhaps TRBD2 as D (5 bases). Germline values: CDR1 SGHAT, CDR2 FQNNGV. The CDR3 length is 15 residues. Trimming cost V 2 bases and J 5 bases, with 16 bases left between them. The CDR3 DNA follows: TGTGCCAGCAGCTTATTAGAGCCGGGGATAAACGAGCAGTACTTC. Translating it yields CASSLLEPGINEQYF. Full variable domain (remainder filled in from reference TRBV11-2 and TRBJ2-7): EAGVAQSPRYKIIEKRQSVAFWCNPISGHATLYWYQQILGQGPKLLIQFQNNGVVDDSQLPKDRFSAERLKGVDSTLKIQPAKLEDSAVYLCASSLLEPGINEQYFGPGTRLTVT.

The CDR3 protein is CASSIDRGQGITSPLHF. The CDR3 DNA sequence: TGTGCCAGTAGTATTGACAGGGGGCAGGGGATAACTTCACCCCTCCACTTT. V gene TRBV19 combines with J gene TRBJ1-6; TRBD1 matches at 10 bases. Trimming removed 3 bases from V and 9 bases from J; junction bases left unmatched: 11. This CDR3 has 17 amino acids. Germline V gives CDR1 LNHDA, CDR2 SQIVND (reference sequence).

This chain joins TRBV4-2 and TRBJ2-7, with D unclear. This CDR3 has 13 amino acids. Germline CDR1 is LGHNA and CDR2 is YNFKEQ. V gave up 2 bases and J gave up 2 bases, with 7 bases separating them. CDR3 nucleotide sequence: TGTGCCAGCAGCCAACAAGAGGCCTACGAGCAGTACTTC. It translates to CASSQQEAYEQYF.

This sequence joins TRBV5-4 and TRBJ1-1; D is unresolved. The CDR3 contains 13 residues. V was clipped by 3 bases and J by 8 bases, with 14 bases between them. Germline V gene sequence: CDR1 SGHNT, CDR2 YYREEE (reference sequence). CDR3 sequence reads: CASSSPTGMEAFF. CDR3 sequence (DNA): TGTGCCAGCAGCTCTCCAACGGGGATGGAAGCTTTCTTT.

This clone was seen a single time. This chain connects TRBV6-6 to TRBJ2-5; D call uncertain. Germline lookup yields CDR1 MNHNY and CDR2 SVGAGI (reference sequence). CDR3 size: 11 residues. The V end was cut by 6 bases, the J end by 3 bases, with 5 bases between. CDR3 loop: CASSQKETQYF. CDR3 nucleotides: TGTGCCAGCAGCCAAAAAGAGACCCAGTACTTC.

V is TRBV6-5 and J is TRBJ2-7; the match to TRBD1 covers 9 bases. Trimming took 5 bases from V and 4 from J; bases not matched to a gene: 6. CDR1 is MNHEY, CDR2 SVGAGI, per germline. The CDR3 runs 14 residues. In DNA form, the CDR3 reads TGTGCCAGCAGTCCGGGACAGGGAACTTACGAGCAGTACTTC. Its protein is CASSPGQGTYEQYF.

The rearrangement links TRBV19 to TRBJ2-4, with TRBD2 as a possible D gene (5 bases). With 9 bases removed from V and 9 bases from J, the gap between germline ends came to 21 bases. The CDR3 has 14 amino acids. CDR1 and CDR2 from the germline V gene are LNHDA and SQIVND (reference sequence). In nucleotides, the CDR3 is TGTGCCAGCGGTGAGGCGGGCACGGCCCCCATTCAGTACTTC. This codes for CASGEAGTAPIQYF.

This clone was seen a single time. The V call is TRBV5-1, the J call TRBJ1-2; maybe TRBD1 (5 bases). Germline CDR1 is SGHRS and CDR2 is YFSETQ. V was trimmed by 0 bases and J by 4 bases, leaving 13 bases between them. CDR3 length equals 15 residues. The CDR3 region has the DNA TGCGCCAGCAGCTTGGCGGGGGGGGAGACCTATGGCTACACCTTC. Protein: CASSLAGGETYGYTF.

V usage is TRBV2 and J usage is TRBJ1-2, with D possibly being TRBD1 (5 bases). This CDR3 region has 13 residues. With 9 bases removed from V and 0 bases from J, the gap between germline ends came to 11 bases. Germline CDR1 is SNHLY and CDR2 is FYNNEI. In nucleotides, the CDR3 is TGTGCCAGTTCAACAGGCCCTAACTATGGCTACACCTTC. This encodes CASSTGPNYGYTF. The full variable domain, with the rest looked up from reference TRBV2 and TRBJ1-2, is EPEVTQTPSHQVTQMGQEVILRCVPISNHLYFYWYRQILGQKVEFLVSFYNNEISEKSEIFDDQFSVERPDGSNFTLKIRSTKLEDSAMYFCASSTGPNYGYTFGSGTRLTVV.

The rearrangement uses TRBV9 and TRBJ2-3, with 13 bases aligning to TRBD2. In germline, CDR1 is SGDLS, CDR2 YYNGEE. Germline trimming cut 0 bases from V and 9 bases from J; bases unmatched to any gene: 4. CDR3 size: 15 residues. The CDR3 spells CASSVEWTSGRTQYF. Here the CDR3 DNA reads TGTGCCAGCAGCGTAGAGTGGACTAGCGGGAGAACGCAGTATTTT.

V gene TRBV7-6 combines with J gene TRBJ2-1; 7 bases fit TRBD1. Germline V lookup: CDR1 SGHVS, CDR2 FNYEAQ. This CDR3 is 15 amino acids long. V was pared by 1 base and J by 6 bases, with 6 bases of the junction left unmatched. The CDR3 protein is CASSLDVTGTNEQFF. The CDR3 DNA reads TGTGCCAGCAGCTTAGACGTGACAGGGACCAATGAGCAGTTCTTC.

The V gene is TRBV3-1 (or the pseudogene TRBV3-2), the J gene TRBJ1-6; D is possibly TRBD1 (5 bases). The V gene's germline CDR1 is LGHDT and CDR2 YNNKEL (reference sequence). The CDR3 has 12 amino acids. V dropped 1 base and J dropped 14 bases, with 9 bases sitting between them. The CDR3, as DNA: TGTGCCAGCAGCCAAGCAAGGGGTACCCTCCACTTT. As protein: CASSQARGTLHF.

This chain connects TRBV19 to TRBJ2-6; 8 nucleotides line up with TRBD2. The CDR3 totals 18 residues. Germline V gene sequence: CDR1 LNHDA, CDR2 SQIVND (reference sequence). The J segment lost 3 bases and the V segment lost 5 bases, leaving 12 bases of the junction unmatched. CDR3 amino acids: CASSSPLAAGDGANVLTF. DNA of the CDR3: TGTGCCAGTAGTTCCCCACTAGCGGCCGGGGATGGGGCCAACGTCCTGACTTTC. The full variable domain, with the rest looked up from reference TRBV19 and TRBJ2-6, is DGGITQSPKYLFRKEGQNVTLSCEQNLNHDAMYWYRQDPGQGLRLIYYSQIVNDFQKGDIAEGYSVSREKKESFPLTVTSAQKNPTAFYLCASSSPLAAGDGANVLTFGAGSRLTVL.

The V call is TRBV20-1, the J call TRBJ1-4, with D unresolved. Trimming pared 3 bases from V and 8 bases from J, leaving 13 bases between. This CDR3 comprises 13 residues. The germline V gene has CDR1 DFQATT and CDR2 SNEGSKA (reference sequence). CDR3 nucleotide sequence: TGCAGTGCTAGTTTCCCGGCGGGGGAAAAACTGTTTTTT. Translating it yields CSASFPAGEKLFF.

The J gene is TRBJ2-7, the V gene TRBV27, with 9 positions matching TRBD2. V was pared by 8 bases and J by 2 bases, with 4 bases of the junction left unmatched. Germline CDR1 is MNHEY and CDR2 is SMNVEV (reference sequence). CDR3 length equals 13 residues. CDR3 in DNA: TGTGCCAGCGGGGGCGGGGGGGCCTACGAGCAGTACTTC. It translates to CASGGGGAYEQYF.

The chain employs TRBV19 and TRBJ2-2, with unresolved D. Germline V CDR1 and CDR2: LNHDA, SQIVND (reference sequence). There are 11 residues in the CDR3. Trimming pared 8 bases from V and 2 bases from J, leaving 3 bases between. The CDR3 loop is CASHNTGELFF. In DNA form, the CDR3 reads TGTGCCAGTCATAACACCGGGGAGCTGTTTTTT.

This chain uses TRBV27 with TRBJ1-4; no definite D call. The germline V gene has CDR1 MNHEY and CDR2 SMNVEV (reference sequence). The CDR3 is 13 amino acids. Trimming stripped 5 bases from V and 4 bases from J, with 8 bases between. CDR3 residues: CASSRVSNEKLFF. The CDR3 DNA follows: TGTGCCAGCAGTCGAGTTAGTAATGAAAAACTGTTTTTT.

V gene TRBV12-5 combines with J gene TRBJ2-1; 12 positions agree with TRBD2. The CDR3 consists of 16 residues. V shed 7 bases, J shed 2 bases, and the junction held 6 bases outside the gene matches. Germline V gene data show CDR1 as LGHNT and CDR2 as FRNRAP. The CDR3 coding sequence is TGTGCTAGTGCCTTCGGACTAGCGGGGACCTACAATGAGCAGTTCTTC. It specifies CASAFGLAGTYNEQFF.

V and J are TRBV24-1 and TRBJ2-2; D is possibly TRBD1 (6 bases). V gave up 3 bases and J gave up 4 bases, with 11 bases separating them. Germline V gene lookup returns CDR1 KGHDR and CDR2 SFDVKD. The CDR3 runs 15 residues. The CDR3 spells CATSDPRQATGELFF. The CDR3 DNA follows: TGTGCCACCAGTGATCCAAGACAGGCCACCGGGGAGCTGTTTTTT.

The chain carries TRBV29-1 and TRBJ1-2; the D is unclear. CDR3 length: 13 residues. V gave up 2 bases and J gave up 7 bases, with 14 bases separating them. Per the germline V gene, CDR1 is SQVTM and CDR2 is ANQGSEA. The CDR3 here is CSVEHSGDSGYTF. CDR3 in DNA: TGCAGCGTTGAACATTCGGGAGACTCTGGCTACACCTTC.

The chain employs TRBV18 and TRBJ2-7, with D perhaps matching TRBD1 (5 bases). Germline V gene lookup returns CDR1 KGHSH and CDR2 LQKENI. The CDR3 has 13 residues. V was cut by 1 base and J by 5 bases, with 9 bases left in between. DNA for the CDR3: TGTGCCAGCTCACCACTTTCCAGGGACGAGCAGTACTTC. Its protein product is CASSPLSRDEQYF.

Only a few counts were recorded for this clone. The chain couples TRBV27 to TRBJ1-4; maybe TRBD1 (5 bases). Trimming pared 7 bases from V and 4 bases from J, leaving 10 bases between. The CDR3 contains 13 residues. CDR1 MNHEY and CDR2 SMNVEV come from the germline V gene (reference sequence). The CDR3 DNA sequence: TGTGCCAGCACTAAAGGGGTTAATGAAAAACTGTTTTTT. It translates to CASTKGVNEKLFF. Complete variable domain (other parts from reference TRBV27 and TRBJ1-4): EAQVTQNPRYLITVTGKKLTVTCSQNMNHEYMSWYRQDPGLGLRQIYYSMNVEVTDKGDVPEGYKVSRKEKRNFPLILESPSPNQTSLYFCASTKGVNEKLFFGSGTQLSVL.